The rows below give T cell receptor beta chains drawn from one sample of a study of cytomegalovirus exposure and HLA in healthy donors. The repertoire was sequenced with immunoSEQ multiplex PCR; TCRdb's copy has only in-frame clones and lacks some. The data hold some 170,000 clones, with about 75% observed a single time. Sequences were obtained from PBMCs. The receptor set was obtained from a man aged 40-49 years in good health and CMV-seropositive. Both conserved end residues are part of each CDR3. Fields, in order: CDR3 protein, CDR3 length, clone size, V gene, J gene. The size entry is marked missing in some rows and otherwise reads once, few, many or a size class.

CASSIESFRRRTNTGELFF	19	once	TRBV19	TRBJ2-2
CASSERGTVNSPLHF	15	few	TRBV2	TRBJ1-6
CASRGSVSYEQYF	13	-	TRBV19	TRBJ2-7
CASSLGDSYNEKLFF	15	-	TRBV5-1	TRBJ1-4
CASSYRGYEQYF	12	-	TRBV6-6	TRBJ2-7
CASSYRHQGNEQFF	14	-	TRBV11-2	TRBJ2-1
CASSWQASGANVLTF	15	once	TRBV6-5	TRBJ2-6
CASSALGETGELFF	14	-	TRBV6-5	TRBJ2-2
CASSQDQIPGQPQHF	15	-	TRBV4-1	TRBJ1-5
CASMRQGGGNTIYF	14	once	TRBV27	TRBJ1-3
CASSPLPQGPETQYF	15	-	TRBV18	TRBJ2-5
CASSVGTSGDYEQYF	15	-	TRBV9	TRBJ2-7
CASSLWTSDYNEQFF	15	once	TRBV5-1	TRBJ2-1
CASSLQGPYEQYF	13	once	TRBV11-2	TRBJ2-7
CASSNHRVTYEQYF	14	-	TRBV19	TRBJ2-7
CASSVDKTYEQYF	13	-	TRBV5-5	TRBJ2-7
CASGPGAGGAYEQYF	15	-	TRBV2	-
CASSAEGVPTDTQYF	15	few	TRBV11-2	TRBJ2-3
CASSRREGGETQYF	14	-	TRBV6-5	TRBJ2-5
CASSFRGSGYTF	12	-	TRBV7-9	TRBJ1-2
CASSKSATNEKLFF	14	-	TRBV7-9	TRBJ1-4
CSVVRRQETQYF	12	-	TRBV29-1	TRBJ2-5
CASRSGAGVGNEQFF	15	-	TRBV2	TRBJ2-1
CASRGQGSDQPQHF	14	few	TRBV6-5	TRBJ1-5
CASMHSLNTEAFF	13	once	TRBV25-1	TRBJ1-1
CASSLVTGLAGEQFF	15	-	TRBV27	TRBJ2-1
CASSLVLLDNEQFF	14	-	TRBV5-1	TRBJ2-1
CASNLGDYEQYF	12	-	TRBV5-1	TRBJ2-7